One and the same sample provided the 21 T cell receptor beta chains below, sequenced in a study of vaccination and CD4 T cells after COVID-19 (dated by TCRdb to between 2021 and 2023). Receptor libraries were prepared by PCR. Sequencing relied on an Illumina iSeq 100. DNA from cultured CD4+ T cells was subjected to TCR sequencing with the Oncomine TCR Beta short-read assay at the Johns Hopkins FTIC core. TCRdb reprocessing: public reads trimmed at Q25 with fastp, clones called with MiXCR, in-frame beta chains kept. For every CDR3 protein sequence, its rows merge into one entry that carries the most common genes and DNA. The sample table records 7,800 or so distinct CDR3 sequences; roughly 41% of these occur just once. Of the sample, less than 40% is held by the ten largest clones. No antigens are known for them. In the paper's terms, the treatment or condition label means: roughly 11-day PBMC culture with coronavirus spike peptide pools or control peptides (ViraFEST assay). CD4+ T cells from unexposed donors were collected before the COVID-19 pandemic (2011-2018).

The sample was CD4+ T cells from blood, cultured in vitro. Receptors were obtained from a human donor in good health.

Only a few counts were recorded for this clonotype. This rearrangement joins TRBV15 to TRBJ2-3; D unresolved. Trimming cost V 3 bases and J 0 bases, with 19 bases left between them. Germline V gene sequence: CDR1 LNHNV, CDR2 YYDKDF (reference sequence). The CDR3 loop spans 18 amino acids. This CDR3 reads CATSRVGSWQESTDTQYF. The CDR3 DNA is TGTGCCACCAGCAGGGTGGGGTCGTGGCAGGAAAGCACAGATACGCAGTATTTT.

This clonotype counts as medium-sized (0.01 to 0.1%). V gene TRBV2 combines with J gene TRBJ2-7; the D call may be TRBD1 or TRBD2 (5 bases each). Trimming cost V 5 bases and J 4 bases, with 18 bases left between them. The CDR3 covers 15 residues. CDR1 is SNHLY and CDR2 is FYNNEI in the germline V gene. Here the CDR3 reads CASSPIMGVLYEQYF. Here the CDR3 DNA reads TGTGCCAGCAGTCCGATTATGGGGGTATTATACGAGCAGTACTTC.

This chain joins TRBV6-1 and TRBJ1-1; D perhaps matches TRBD1 (6 bases). Trimming stripped 6 bases from V and 11 bases from J, with 16 bases between. Germline V gene data show CDR1 as MNHNS and CDR2 as SASEGT. The CDR3 length is 12 residues. In DNA form, the CDR3 reads TGTGCCAGCAGACAGGGTGACGCTGGTGCTTTCTTT. Amino acid sequence: CASRQGDAGAFF.

The rearrangement joins TRBV10-3 to TRBJ1-1; D gene uncertain. CDR1 ENHRY and CDR2 SYGVKD come from the germline V gene. The CDR3 sequence is 15 residues long. Trimming pared 4 bases from V and 1 base from J, leaving 13 bases between. The CDR3 sequence is CAISARLTENTEAFF. CDR3 nucleotide sequence: TGTGCCATCAGTGCCCGCCTGACTGAGAACACTGAAGCTTTCTTT.

This chain links TRBV19 with TRBJ1-2, with 7 nucleotides matching TRBD1. Unmatched junction bases numbered 6, after V lost 6 bases and J lost 8 bases. The germline V gene has CDR1 LNHDA and CDR2 SQIVND (reference sequence). This CDR3 is 12 amino acids long. DNA of the CDR3: TGTGCCAGTAGCACAGGGGATGGCGGCTACACCTTC. Protein product: CASSTGDGGYTF. Variable domain in full (rest from reference TRBV19 and TRBJ1-2): DGGITQSPKYLFRKEGQNVTLSCEQNLNHDAMYWYRQDPGQGLRLIYYSQIVNDFQKGDIAEGYSVSREKKESFPLTVTSAQKNPTAFYLCASSTGDGGYTFGSGTRLTVV.

This clonotype was seen a handful of times. The chain uses TRBV7-6 and TRBJ1-1; a possible D gene is TRBD1 (6 bases). Germline values: CDR1 SGHVS, CDR2 FNYEAQ. Trimming removed 0 bases at V and 1 base at J, with 12 bases between. There are 16 residues in the CDR3. CDR3 loop: CASSLAAGTPNTEAFF. DNA of the CDR3: TGTGCCAGCAGCTTAGCCGCAGGGACACCGAACACTGAAGCTTTCTTT.

The chain carries TRBV27 and TRBJ1-6; a possible D gene is TRBD1 (6 bases). Germline V CDR1 and CDR2: MNHEY, SMNVEV (reference sequence). There are 14 residues in the CDR3. V was pared by 6 bases and J by 7 bases, with 13 bases between. The DNA for the CDR3 is TGTGCCAGCAGCTCCCGGGGGCGGAATTCACCCCTCCACTTT. It encodes CASSSRGRNSPLHF.

This clonotype has more than one count but fewer than ten. The J gene is TRBJ1-2, the V gene TRBV7-9, with TRBD1 identical over 10 bases. Germline lookup yields CDR1 SEHNR and CDR2 FQNEAQ (reference sequence). The CDR3 is 14 amino acids. V lost 7 bases and J lost 6; bases outside the gene matches: 8. The CDR3 is CASTPLTGGHGYTF. CDR3 DNA: TGTGCCAGCACCCCTTTGACAGGGGGCCATGGCTACACCTTC.

The rearrangement joins TRBV10-2 to TRBJ2-3, with D tentatively TRBD2 (5 bases). CDR1 is WSHSY, CDR2 SAAADI, per germline. CDR3 length: 13 residues. V dropped 2 bases and J dropped 6 bases, with 9 bases sitting between them. The CDR3 is CASSERGRDTQYF. The CDR3 DNA reads as TGCGCCAGCAGTGAGCGGGGTAGGGATACGCAGTATTTT.

This sequence joins TRBV19 and TRBJ1-1; no firm D call. The CDR3 sequence is 15 residues long. V was shortened by 5 bases and J by 3 bases, with 16 bases between the two germline ends. Germline-derived CDR1 and CDR2 are LNHDA and SQIVND (reference sequence). The chain's CDR3 is CASSSQAVGDTEAFF. CDR3 nucleotide sequence: TGTGCCAGTAGTTCCCAGGCCGTTGGAGACACTGAAGCTTTCTTT.

The V call is TRBV28, the J call TRBJ2-5; D possibly corresponds to TRBD1 (6 bases). The germline CDR1 and CDR2 sequences are MDHEN and SYDVKM. This CDR3 region has 13 residues. V lost 5 bases and J 1 base, leaving 8 bases between the germline ends. CDR3 in amino acids: CASSQGGQETQYF. The CDR3 region has the DNA TGTGCCAGCAGTCAAGGGGGCCAAGAGACCCAGTACTTC.

This clonotype has only a few counts. The V gene is TRBV2, the J gene TRBJ1-5; D not resolved. The CDR3 loop spans 11 amino acids. Trimming shortened V by 9 bases and J by 16 bases, and 19 bases separated the two germline ends. Germline values: CDR1 SNHLY, CDR2 FYNNEI. Here the CDR3 reads CASGGTGSKHF. The CDR3 region has the DNA TGTGCCAGTGGTGGAACGGGTTCTAAACATTTT.

This clonotype is labeled as medium-sized (0.01 to 0.1%). CDR3 amino acids: CAIKRGDGYTF. CDR3 DNA sequence: TGTGCCATTAAGAGGGGGGATGGCTACACCTTC. The J gene is TRBJ1-2, the V gene TRBV19; D possibly corresponds to TRBD1 (6 bases). The CDR3 is 11 residues long. Between the trimmed V and J ends, which lost 10 bases and 6 bases, there was a span of 12 bases. In germline, CDR1 is LNHDA, CDR2 SQIVND (reference sequence). The full variable domain, completed using reference TRBV19 and TRBJ1-2, is DGGITQSPKYLFRKEGQNVTLSCEQNLNHDAMYWYRQDPGQGLRLIYYSQIVNDFQKGDIAEGYSVSREKKESFPLTVTSAQKNPTAFYLCAIKRGDGYTFGSGTRLTVV.

In its sample, this clonotype was seen a few times. The chain uses TRBV30 and TRBJ2-3; 8 bases map to TRBD2. From germline, CDR1 is GTSNPN and CDR2 SVGIG (reference sequence). There are 16 residues in the CDR3. After removal of 2 bases from V and 0 bases from J, the junction contained 7 bases not matched to a gene. CDR3 nucleotides: TGTGCCTGGAGTCGGGGGGGCCGTGATAGCACAGATACGCAGTATTTT. This gives the protein CAWSRGGRDSTDTQYF.

In its sample, this clonotype was seen a few times. J is TRBJ1-5 and V is TRBV7-8; D gene ambiguous. The CDR3 extends over 15 amino acids. Per germline, CDR1 SGHVS and CDR2 FQNEAQ. Trimming removed 4 bases from V and 2 bases from J, with 12 bases in between. The CDR3 sequence is CASSYSGVRNQPQHF. The CDR3 region has the DNA TGTGCCAGCAGCTATAGTGGTGTACGCAATCAGCCCCAGCATTTT.

The chain combines TRBV6-1 with TRBJ1-2, with a possible D match to TRBD1 (6 bases). Per the germline V gene, CDR1 is MNHNS and CDR2 is SASEGT. The V end lost 2 bases, the J end lost 6 bases, and 13 bases lay between the germline ends. CDR3 length: 14 residues. CDR3 amino acids: CASSERGSGDGYTF. Here the CDR3 DNA reads TGTGCCAGCAGTGAAAGAGGATCAGGGGATGGCTACACCTTC.

The chain uses TRBV7-9 and TRBJ1-1; D gene ambiguous. Looked up from germline, CDR1 is SEHNR and CDR2 is FQNEAQ (reference sequence). The CDR3 is 13 residues long. V lost 4 bases to trimming and J lost 6 bases, with 12 bases between them. In nucleotides, the CDR3 is TGTGCCAGCAGCTCACGTCCCTTACCTGAAGCTTTCTTT. Translating gives CASSSRPLPEAFF.

This clonotype was counted only a few times. The chain couples TRBV19 to TRBJ1-2; TRBD1 is a possible D gene (6 bases). The CDR3 sequence is 14 residues long. The V end was cut by 7 bases, the J end by 5 bases, with 17 bases between. Germline lookup yields CDR1 LNHDA and CDR2 SQIVND (reference sequence). CDR3 in amino acids: CASIPDRWAYGYTF. DNA for the CDR3: TGTGCCAGTATCCCCGACAGGTGGGCTTATGGCTACACCTTC.

This rearrangement joins TRBV12-3 or TRBV12-4 to TRBJ2-6; 10 bases are shared with TRBD1. The J segment lost 2 bases and the V segment lost 1 base, leaving 2 bases of the junction unmatched. The CDR3 sequence is 17 residues long. CDR3: CASSLGQGAPGANVLTF. The CDR3 DNA follows: TGTGCCAGCAGTTTAGGACAGGGGGCACCTGGGGCCAACGTCCTGACTTTC.

This clonotype turned up a few times. This rearrangement joins TRBV20-1 to TRBJ1-1; D unresolved. Trimming took 0 bases from V and 1 from J, leaving 6 bases between them. This CDR3 is built from 13 residues. Germline lookup yields CDR1 DFQATT and CDR2 SNEGSKA (reference sequence). The DNA for the CDR3 is TGCAGTGCTAGAGATGGGAGGAACACTGAAGCTTTCTTT. It yields the protein CSARDGRNTEAFF.

This clonotype was seen a few times. The chain is built from TRBV20-1 and TRBJ2-3; TRBD2 aligns across 9 bases. Trimming cost V 4 bases and J 2 bases; bases outside gene matches: 4. CDR1 DFQATT and CDR2 SNEGSKA come from the germline V gene (reference sequence). This CDR3 is built from 14 residues. The CDR3 nucleotides are TGCAGTGCTATAGCGGGACTAGCCACAGATACGCAGTATTTT. This codes for CSAIAGLATDTQYF.